These 23 T cell receptor beta chains share one sample of origin, sequenced in a study of T cell responses to AZD1222 COVID-19 vaccine. Produced via immunoSEQ multiplex PCR; TCRdb's table is partial and in-frame only. The sample carries about 94,000 clones, approximately 87% recorded once. The source material was peripheral blood, sampled 28 days after the second AZD1222 dose. These receptors were obtained from an adult who received the AZD1222 COVID-19 vaccine.

This chain links TRBV19 with TRBJ2-5; 8 bases fit TRBD2. Germline V gene data show CDR1 as LNHDA and CDR2 as SQIVND (reference sequence). V lost 5 bases and J lost 3; bases outside the gene matches: 8. This CDR3 has 15 amino acids. The CDR3 DNA is TGTGCCAGTAGTTCCCTCCGGCGGGGGGAAGAGACCCAGTACTTC. Protein: CASSSLRRGEETQYF.

V is TRBV2 and J is TRBJ2-5, with TRBD1 as a possible D gene (5 bases). V was pared by 1 base and J by 8 bases, with 14 bases between. Per germline, CDR1 SNHLY and CDR2 FYNNEI. The CDR3 sequence is 14 residues long. CDR3 in DNA: TGTGCCAGCAGTGAAGATCTGGGGCCGTATACCCAGTACTTC. The encoded protein is CASSEDLGPYTQYF. The full variable domain, in which reference TRBV2 and TRBJ2-5 provide the parts outside the CDR3, is EPEVTQTPSHQVTQMGQEVILRCVPISNHLYFYWYRQILGQKVEFLVSFYNNEISEKSEIFDDQFSVERPDGSNFTLKIRSTKLEDSAMYFCASSEDLGPYTQYFGPGTRLLVL.

This sequence joins TRBV20-1 and TRBJ1-5, with 8 bases identical to TRBD1. Per the germline V gene, CDR1 is DFQATT and CDR2 is SNEGSKA (reference sequence). After removal of 3 bases from V and 0 bases from J, the junction contained 4 bases not matched to a gene. CDR3 length: 15 residues. The CDR3 loop is CSASGTGYSNQPQHF. In nucleotides, the CDR3 is TGCAGTGCTAGTGGGACAGGCTATAGCAATCAGCCCCAGCATTTT.

The genes are TRBV9 and TRBJ2-1; 9 bases map to TRBD2. CDR3 length: 16 residues. Germline V gene data show CDR1 as SGDLS and CDR2 as YYNGEE. The junction had 4 bases not matched to a gene; V was cut back by 0 bases and J by 3 bases. The DNA for the CDR3 is TGTGCCAGCAGCGTAGTTGGTAGCGGGGGCTACAATGAGCAGTTCTTC. Translating it yields CASSVVGSGGYNEQFF.

This sequence joins TRBV3-1 (or the pseudogene TRBV3-2) and TRBJ2-5; D is ambiguous. V was cut by 0 bases and J by 6 bases, with 5 bases left in between. This CDR3 is 12 amino acids long. CDR1 LGHDT and CDR2 YNNKEL come from the germline V gene (reference sequence). The CDR3 nucleotides read TGTGCCAGCAGCCAAGATGGGAAGACCCAGTACTTC. Translated, it gives CASSQDGKTQYF.

The gene calls are TRBV12-3 or TRBV12-4 and TRBJ1-4; D is unresolved. Trimming took 8 bases from V and 8 from J, leaving 9 bases between them. There are 11 residues in the CDR3. The CDR3 spells CASRGEEKLFF. CDR3 in DNA: TGTGCCAGCCGGGGTGAGGAAAAACTGTTTTTT.

Relative to its sample, this clone is medium-sized. The V gene is TRBV10-3, the J gene TRBJ1-2; D remains ambiguous. Trimming took off 11 bases at V and 7 bases at J, with 20 bases between the two ends. CDR1 is ENHRY and CDR2 is SYGVKD in the germline V gene. The CDR3 is made up of 13 amino acids. CDR3 nucleotides: TGTGCCTCCTCAGGTTACGACGTCTCTGGCTACACCTTC. Its translation is CASSGYDVSGYTF.

The chain links TRBV18 to TRBJ2-7; TRBD1 aligns across 10 bases. Unmatched junction bases numbered 7, after V lost 6 bases and J lost 5 bases. Germline CDR1 KGHSH, CDR2 LQKENI. The CDR3 runs to 14 residues. CDR3 nucleotides: TGTGCCAGCTCCGCGGGACAGGGGAACCACGAGCAGTACTTC. Its translation is CASSAGQGNHEQYF. Complete variable domain (other parts from reference TRBV18 and TRBJ2-7): NAGVMQNPRHLVRRRGQEARLRCSPMKGHSHVYWYRQLPEEGLKFMVYLQKENIIDESGMPKERFSAEFPKEGPSILRIQQVVRGDSAAYFCASSAGQGNHEQYFGPGTRLTVT.

The rearrangement links TRBV27 to TRBJ2-2, with D perhaps assigned TRBD1 or TRBD2 (5 bases each). This CDR3 comprises 15 residues. Trimming removed 2 bases from V and 7 bases from J, with 14 bases in between. The germline V gene has CDR1 MNHEY and CDR2 SMNVEV (reference sequence). CDR3 protein: CASSLRGGALGELFF. CDR3 nucleotide sequence: TGTGCCAGCAGTTTACGTGGGGGTGCCCTCGGGGAGCTGTTTTTT.

The chain combines TRBV7-2 with TRBJ1-4; no definite D call. This CDR3 spans 15 amino acids. Trimming removed 4 bases at V and 7 bases at J, with 16 bases between. Germline lookup yields CDR1 SGHTA and CDR2 FQGNSA. The CDR3 region is CASSSLSGEGEKLFF. The CDR3, as DNA: TGTGCCAGCAGCTCTCTTAGCGGGGAGGGTGAAAAACTGTTTTTT.

The rearrangement joins TRBV19 to TRBJ2-7; D is unresolved. In germline, CDR1 is LNHDA, CDR2 SQIVND (reference sequence). The length of the CDR3 is 13 residues. Trimming removed 7 bases from V and 0 bases from J, with 10 bases in between. The CDR3 loop reads CASTGASSYEQYF. The CDR3 DNA reads as TGTGCCAGTACAGGAGCTAGCTCCTACGAGCAGTACTTC.

The CDR3 nucleotides read TGTGCCAGCAGTTTGGGACTAGCGGGATCCTACGAGCAGTACTTC. Protein sequence: CASSLGLAGSYEQYF. This sequence joins TRBV27 and TRBJ2-7; 13 bases are shared with TRBD2. V lost 3 bases to trimming and J lost 1 base; unmatched junction nucleotides: 0. This CDR3 spans 15 amino acids. Germline assignment: CDR1 MNHEY and CDR2 SMNVEV (reference sequence).

V is TRBV19 and J is TRBJ1-1, with a possible D match to TRBD1 (5 bases). The germline V gene encodes CDR1 LNHDA and CDR2 SQIVND (reference sequence). The CDR3 covers 15 residues. V was pared by 3 bases and J by 5 bases, with 16 bases between. The CDR3 loop is CASSIRQGSGTEAFF. The CDR3 DNA is TGTGCCAGTAGTATTCGCCAGGGATCGGGGACTGAAGCTTTCTTT.

V is TRBV27 and J is TRBJ1-4; TRBD1 aligns across 9 bases. Trimming cost V 7 bases and J 8 bases; bases outside gene matches: 8. CDR3 length: 14 residues. CDR1 is MNHEY, CDR2 SMNVEV, per germline (reference sequence). In DNA, the CDR3 is TGTGCCAGCACCTGGACAGGGGCCTCGGAAAAACTGTTTTTT. Encoded protein: CASTWTGASEKLFF.

The rearrangement joins TRBV30 to TRBJ1-1; D might be TRBD1 (5 bases). The germline V gene has CDR1 GTSNPN and CDR2 SVGIG (reference sequence). The length of the CDR3 is 23 residues. V was pared by 1 base and J by 4 bases, with 40 bases between. The chain's CDR3 is CAWSALFPHSFGLTSRGGTEAFF. In DNA form, the CDR3 reads TGTGCCTGGAGTGCCCTCTTCCCCCATTCCTTCGGGCTTACCTCTCGCGGGGGCACTGAAGCTTTCTTT.

The V call is TRBV19, the J call TRBJ1-6, with a tentative D call TRBD1 (5 bases). Germline CDR1 reads LNHDA; CDR2 reads SQIVND (reference sequence). The length of the CDR3 is 14 residues. The V end lost 5 bases, the J end lost 7 bases, and 12 bases lay between the germline ends. CDR3 loop: CASSSQGRNSPLHF. CDR3 nucleotide sequence: TGTGCCAGTAGTTCTCAGGGCCGGAATTCACCCCTCCACTTT.

The rearrangement links TRBV2 to TRBJ1-2; TRBD1 is a possible D gene (6 bases). V lost 3 bases and J lost 1, with 12 bases in between. The CDR3 runs to 15 residues. From germline, CDR1 is SNHLY and CDR2 FYNNEI. The DNA of the CDR3 is TGTGCCAGCAGTGAGGTGGGACAACTTAACTATGGCTACACCTTC. Residues: CASSEVGQLNYGYTF. The full variable domain, its missing parts supplied by reference TRBV2 and TRBJ1-2, is EPEVTQTPSHQVTQMGQEVILRCVPISNHLYFYWYRQILGQKVEFLVSFYNNEISEKSEIFDDQFSVERPDGSNFTLKIRSTKLEDSAMYFCASSEVGQLNYGYTFGSGTRLTVV.

The V call is TRBV6-5, the J call TRBJ2-1; D is unclear. This CDR3 contains 12 residues. Trimming stripped 8 bases from V and 4 bases from J, with 9 bases between. Germline V gene lookup returns CDR1 MNHEY and CDR2 SVGAGI. CDR3: CASLTVYNEQFF. The CDR3 nucleotides read TGTGCCAGCCTAACAGTATACAATGAGCAGTTCTTC.

This clone was observed a few times. This chain joins TRBV5-1 and TRBJ2-2; unclear D gene. The germline gives CDR1 SGHRS, CDR2 YFSETQ. The CDR3 has 16 amino acids. The V and J ends lost 5 bases and 1 base respectively, with 15 bases between them. The CDR3 sequence: CASSQRDAGNTGELFF. Written as DNA, the CDR3 is TGCGCCAGCAGTCAAAGAGATGCAGGGAACACCGGGGAGCTGTTTTTT.

This clone came up a few times. The V call is TRBV5-1, the J call TRBJ1-5; TRBD1 is a possible D gene (5 bases). CDR3 size: 15 residues. Germline CDR1 reads SGHRS; CDR2 reads YFSETQ. V was clipped by 0 bases and J by 0 bases, with 7 bases between them. The CDR3 region is CASSLEGASNQPQHF. DNA of the CDR3: TGCGCCAGCAGCTTGGAAGGGGCTAGCAATCAGCCCCAGCATTTT.

This clone is a singleton in its sample. As DNA, the CDR3 is TGCGCCAGCAGCTTGGGTACAGGGTGGAGTGAAAAACTGTTTTTT. It codes for CASSLGTGWSEKLFF. The rearrangement uses TRBV5-1 and TRBJ1-4; possible D gene TRBD1, 6 bases. Deletions cut 0 bases from V and 7 bases from J, with 13 bases between. The CDR3 consists of 15 residues. Per the germline V gene, CDR1 is SGHRS and CDR2 is YFSETQ.

The V gene is TRBV5-1, the J gene TRBJ1-1; no firm D call. The CDR3 consists of 14 residues. Trimming removed 5 bases at V and 4 bases at J, with 15 bases between. CDR1 and CDR2 from the germline V gene are SGHRS and YFSETQ. The CDR3 DNA reads TGCGCCAGCAGTCTCCATGACCGGGGCACTGAAGCTTTCTTT. Translation gives CASSLHDRGTEAFF.

The CDR3 DNA reads as TGTGCCAGCAGCGCCCCCCCGGCAGGGCCCACCGGGGAGCTGTTTTTT. This codes for CASSAPPAGPTGELFF. The rearrangement joins TRBV5-4 to TRBJ2-2; tentative D call: TRBD1 (5 bases). Germline CDR1 reads SGHNT; CDR2 reads YYREEE (reference sequence). The CDR3 length is 16 residues. Trimming pared 4 bases from V and 4 bases from J, leaving 17 bases between.